This TCR beta chain appears in the sequencing data of a study of Graves' ophthalmopathy and Graves' hyperthyroidism listed by TCRdb under 2018. Broadly, across the study: Peripheral blood was collected at initial diagnosis, prior to any treatment. To tell Graves' ophthalmopathy apart from Graves' hyperthyroidism, and to predict which patients would progress to ophthalmopathy, the study relied on TCR beta repertoire signatures. In total, over 130 blood samples were TCR-sequenced: 40 to 45 ophthalmopathy, some 75 hyperthyroidism and some 17 hyperthyroidism-to-ophthalmopathy patients. A discovery set of 95 to 100 patients (more than 40 ophthalmopathy, about 55 stable hyperthyroidism) was enrolled to explore V-J signatures distinguishing ophthalmopathy from hyperthyroidism. An independent validation cohort was composed of roughly 18 hyperthyroidism patients and around 16 patients who later progressed from hyperthyroidism to ophthalmopathy. In roughly six hyperthyroidism patients, the T-cell repertoire of thyroid tissue was compared with the T-cell repertoire of blood. Following sample collection, hyperthyroidism patients were given methimazole at a starting dose of 30 mg daily, and ophthalmopathy patients were given high-dose intravenous methylprednisolone.

For repertoire sequencing, the TCR beta CDR3 regions were amplified from RNA transcripts. A first-round RT-PCR used HTBI primers with the Qiagen OneStep RT-PCR kit, followed by a second-round multiplex PCR, size selection and purification. The libraries underwent paired-end sequencing with 100 bp reads on an Illumina HiSeq2000. The authors' analysis ran thus. SOAPnuke was used to process the reads, removing any read that contained adapters or uncalled bases, had a mean Phred below 15, or lacked an exact match to the constant primer or identifier. COPE v1.2.5 was used to merge high-quality paired reads. Each unique nucleotide sequence was treated as a clonotype, and MiTCR v1.1 was used to align the clonotypes to the IMGT TRB V, D and J references. The analysis was limited to V-J combinations with a frequency above 0.0001, which together covered over 99% of the repertoires. A TCR clonal expansion and chaos score per V-J combination was defined as the ratio of F50 clonal expansion to chaos observed in the TCRdist matrix. Welch's t-statistics and random forest were used to reduce the features to roughly 14 V-J combinations, which were then used as input to a naive Bayes classifier. The Morisita-Horn index was used to measure how similar the thyroid and blood repertoires were. TCRdb reprocessing: public reads trimmed at Q25 with fastp, clones called with MiXCR, in-frame beta chains kept. Every distinct CDR3 protein forms one entry, paired with its most common genes and DNA. The V and J calls were not made by the authors but by TCRdb's processing. Across this sample there are more than 40,000 distinct CDR3 sequences, with 50% seen only once. Roughly 20% of the sample comes from the top ten.

This clonotype was seen at least ten times. Its antigen remains unidentified. Per-base quality was not reported, and no clone a single base away is much larger than it. CDR1 SGHTA and CDR2 FQGTGA are derived from the germline V gene. Ends trimmed: V by 5 bases, J by 5 bases; bases unmatched to a gene: 11. The CDR3 goes from the cysteine to the phenylalanine over 15 residues. Just CDR3 DNA is preserved here, 45 bases in frame from base 1. The paper as a whole reports these results and caveats: In validation, the model predicted ophthalmopathy progression with 55% to 71% sensitivity and roughly 72% specificity; roughly eleven predicted patients were CT-confirmed with GO in a median of about 7.1 months. Among expanded thyroid clonotypes with frequency above 0.001, most also showed up in blood, which suggests that blood repertoires may reflect the thyroid immune response. Sample size was not predetermined statistically, and investigators were not blinded to group allocation. In cross-validation, the 13-signature model distinguished ophthalmopathy from stable hyperthyroidism with approximately 90% sensitivity and about 81% specificity, while in the test set the corresponding values were roughly 80% and 75%.

Ophthalmopathy patients were characterized by moderately to severely active disease, a Clinical Activity Score of at least 3, a NOSPECS grade of at least 4, and a disease duration under 3 months. Patients with other autoimmune diseases, uncontrolled infections, pregnancy or lactation were excluded. Clinical symptoms, serum thyroxine, TRAb, thyroid ultrasound and orbital computed tomography were used for diagnosis. PBMCs were isolated from around 10 ml of fresh peripheral blood by Ficoll-Paque density gradient centrifugation. Total RNA was extracted with Trizol reagent and quality-checked on an Agilent 2100 Bioanalyzer.

The sample consisted of peripheral blood. The sequence came from an adult man with Graves' ophthalmopathy. The sequence joins TRBV7-3 to TRBJ2-5, with 7 middle bases fitting TRBD2. In nucleotides, the sequence is TGTGCCAGCAGCCCGGGACTATCAATGAACGAGACCCAGTACTTC. It encodes CASSPGLSMNETQYF.